This T cell receptor beta chain was found in a study of T-cell reconstitution after alpha-beta-depleted transplantation in children (dated by TCRdb to between 2015 and 2016). Regarding the research as a whole: The study quantitatively tracked T-cell immune reconstitution after TCRalphabeta/CD19-depleted allogeneic hematopoietic cell transplantation in children using TCR repertoire profiling.

Libraries were made using PCR. Sequencing was carried out with an Illumina HiSeq 2500. TCR libraries were prepared with molecular barcoding, using unique molecular identifiers to normalize TCRbeta repertoire quantification. The public sequencing data were trimmed at Q25 with fastp and processed into clonotypes with MiXCR by TCRdb, which kept only in-frame beta chains. Entries are consolidated by CDR3 protein sequence, retaining the most common genes and DNA. The sample table holds around 680,000 distinct CDR3 sequences, of which approximately 16% were seen once. The leading ten clones occupy 1.1% of the sample. Concerning this clonotype itself: The target of this receptor is not known. There are no base qualities to consult, and no much larger clone falls within one base.

Via the germline V gene (reference sequence), CDR1 is SEHNR and CDR2 FQNEAQ. The CDR3, from cysteine to phenylalanine, totals 16 residues. The DNA shown is the 48-base CDR3, in frame from base 1. The junction carries 20 bases between V and J, which are trimmed by 5 bases and 6 bases respectively. The chain is encoded by TRBV7-9 joined to TRBJ2-1; matching of 5 bases hints at TRBD1 as the D gene. Material: PBMCs from the stem cell graft donor, obtained from the stem cell graft. This receptor was taken from a human donor who donated a stem cell graft to a child with acute myeloid leukemia. The bases are TGTGCCAGCAGCGAGAGGACCGGTGCAGGGCGCAATGAGCAGTTCTTC. The resulting protein is CASSERTGAGRNEQFF.